This passage covers 21 T cell receptor beta chains from one sample sequenced in a study of PD-1 blockade in mismatch repair-deficient tumors. Sequencing used immunoSEQ multiplex PCR; TCRdb keeps in-frame clones, though not all of them. The profile shows 30,000 to 40,000 clones, approximately 84% of them singletons. Sequencing used PBMCs, obtained 6 to 7 weeks after starting pembrolizumab. The receptors originated from an adult with mismatch repair-deficient cancer.

The V and J genes are TRBV7-2 and TRBJ2-1; tentative D call: TRBD1 (5 bases). The CDR3 is made up of 16 amino acids. Per the germline V gene, CDR1 is SGHTA and CDR2 is FQGNSA. V lost 4 bases and J lost 2, with 15 bases in between. The CDR3 here is CASSSLPGPTYNEQFF. CDR3 nucleotide sequence: TGTGCCAGCAGCTCACTACCAGGGCCCACCTACAATGAGCAGTTCTTC.

This clone was counted only a few times. The chain is built from TRBV2 and TRBJ2-7; 8 bases line up with TRBD2. J lost 3 bases, V lost 4 bases, and 5 bases had no gene match. Germline CDR1 SNHLY, CDR2 FYNNEI. The CDR3 spans 14 residues. The CDR3 coding sequence is TGTGCCAGCAGTGTATCGGGAGGGAACTACGAGCAGTACTTC. Amino acids: CASSVSGGNYEQYF.

This clone has just a few counts. The chain joins TRBV21-1 to TRBJ2-7; the D call TRBD1 from the table was never checked on the DNA. TRBV21-1 counts as a pseudogene. The CDR3 is 15 residues long. CDR3 in amino acids: CASSKAHRGTYEQYF. CDR3 coding DNA: TGTGCCAGCAGCAAAGCTCACAGGGGTACCTACGAGCAGTACTTC.

This clone was observed once. The chain recombines TRBV27 with TRBJ1-4, with D possibly being TRBD1 (5 bases). Germline V gene lookup returns CDR1 MNHEY and CDR2 SMNVEV (reference sequence). The CDR3 contains 15 residues. Deletions cut 4 bases from V and 7 bases from J, with 16 bases between. In nucleotides, the CDR3 is TGTGCCAGCAGTTCAGAAGGGGCCAAGGGTGAAAAACTGTTTTTT. It is translated as CASSSEGAKGEKLFF.

V and J are TRBV19 and TRBJ2-3; a weak D match, TRBD2 (5 bases). From germline, CDR1 is LNHDA and CDR2 SQIVND (reference sequence). This CDR3 contains 14 residues. Trimming removed 4 bases from V and 2 bases from J, with 10 bases in between. The CDR3: CASSTAGDTDTQYF. The CDR3, as DNA: TGTGCCAGTAGTACAGCCGGGGACACAGATACGCAGTATTTT.

The chain couples TRBV30 to TRBJ1-5; a possible D gene is TRBD1 (5 bases). The CDR3 totals 15 residues. With 0 bases removed from V and 3 bases from J, the gap between germline ends came to 12 bases. Germline V gene sequence: CDR1 GTSNPN, CDR2 SVGIG (reference sequence). The CDR3, as DNA: TGTGCCTGGAGTGTTGGGCAGGGATCCAATCAGCCCCAGCATTTT. Its translation is CAWSVGQGSNQPQHF.

This chain connects TRBV10-3 to TRBJ2-3; TRBD1 is a possible D gene (6 bases). Germline V gene data show CDR1 as ENHRY and CDR2 as SYGVKD. The CDR3 sequence is 14 residues long. Between the trimmed V and J ends, which lost 0 bases and 5 bases, there was a span of 9 bases. In DNA, the CDR3 is TGTGCCATCAGTGAGTCCAGGGGAGAAGATACGCAGTATTTT. This translates into CAISESRGEDTQYF.

The rearrangement uses TRBV28 and TRBJ1-3; weak D call: TRBD1 (5 bases). This CDR3 is built from 14 residues. The V and J ends lost 9 bases and 2 bases respectively, with 14 bases between them. Germline V gives CDR1 MDHEN, CDR2 SYDVKM. CDR3 region: CASITAGPGNTIYF. DNA of the CDR3: TGTGCCAGTATAACGGCAGGGCCTGGAAACACCATATATTTT.

This chain uses TRBV5-4 with TRBJ1-4, with 7 bases identical to TRBD1. There are 14 residues in the CDR3. CDR1 SGHNT and CDR2 YYREEE come from the germline V gene (reference sequence). Losses at the gene ends were 4 bases for V and 4 bases for J; bases not matched to a gene: 4. The CDR3 region is CASSIQGLNEKLFF. The CDR3 DNA is TGTGCCAGCAGCATACAGGGGCTTAATGAAAAACTGTTTTTT.

The chain recombines TRBV9 with TRBJ1-1; D ambiguous. Germline V gene data show CDR1 as SGDLS and CDR2 as YYNGEE. This CDR3 comprises 15 residues. V was trimmed by 1 base and J by 1 base, leaving 11 bases between them. Here the CDR3 DNA reads TGTGCCAGCAGCGTAATGGGCGCAGCGAACACTGAAGCTTTCTTT. Protein sequence: CASSVMGAANTEAFF.

In DNA, the CDR3 is TGTGCCAGCAGAAATTGGGACAGGGGGCTCGAGCAGTACTTC. It specifies CASRNWDRGLEQYF. The chain carries TRBV28 and TRBJ2-7; 12 nucleotides line up with TRBD1. CDR3 length: 14 amino acids. V lost 6 bases, J lost 6 bases, and 6 bases stayed unmatched. CDR1 and CDR2 (germline): MDHEN, SYDVKM.

This clone turned up a few times. This rearrangement joins TRBV28 to TRBJ2-7; TRBD1 matches 7 bases. Per germline, CDR1 MDHEN and CDR2 SYDVKM. V lost 6 bases to trimming and J lost 4 bases; unmatched junction nucleotides: 12. There are 15 residues in the CDR3. This CDR3 is CASRLDRVRVYEQYF. In DNA, the CDR3 is TGTGCCAGCAGACTCGACAGGGTCCGAGTTTACGAGCAGTACTTC.

This clone was seen more than once but under ten times. One end of the junction does not line up with germline, which may come from a read error. The chain uses TRBV5-5 and TRBJ1-3; D perhaps matches TRBD1 (6 bases). In germline, CDR1 is SGHKS, CDR2 YYEKEE (reference sequence). This CDR3 is built from 13 residues. CDR3 sequence: CASSLQGGYTIYF. The CDR3 nucleotides read TGTGCCAGCAGCTTACAGGGTGGATACACCATATATTTT.

The CDR3 loop is CSARGRTEAFF. CDR3 nucleotide sequence: TGCAGTGCTAGAGGGCGGACTGAAGCTTTCTTT. This rearrangement joins TRBV20-1 to TRBJ1-1; D is unresolved. This CDR3 region has 11 residues. Germline lookup yields CDR1 DFQATT and CDR2 SNEGSKA (reference sequence). V lost 1 base and J lost 5, with 5 bases in between.

This chain uses TRBV2 with TRBJ2-1; no firm D call. Germline loops: CDR1 SNHLY, CDR2 FYNNEI. V was pared by 5 bases and J by 7 bases, with 9 bases between. The CDR3 sequence is 12 residues long. CDR3 loop: CASSITLNEQFF. CDR3 nucleotide sequence: TGTGCCAGCAGTATAACTCTGAATGAGCAGTTCTTC.

The sample holds a few counts of this clone. The chain links TRBV4-2 to TRBJ2-7, with 8 positions matching TRBD2. This CDR3 is built from 16 residues. Germline values: CDR1 LGHNA, CDR2 YNFKEQ. With V trimmed by 4 bases and J by 0 bases, 8 bases remained unmatched. CDR3 amino acids: CASSPLAGPNSYEQYF. The CDR3 region has the DNA TGTGCCAGCAGCCCCTTAGCGGGACCGAACTCCTACGAGCAGTACTTC.

The CDR3 DNA follows: TGTGCCAGCAGTTCATATCGGAGGGGGGAGCTGTTTTTT. It yields the protein CASSSYRRGELFF. This chain links TRBV27 with TRBJ2-2; D possibly corresponds to TRBD2 (5 bases). From germline, CDR1 is MNHEY and CDR2 SMNVEV (reference sequence). The ends were cut back, 4 bases at V and 8 bases at J, with 11 bases in the middle. The CDR3 is 13 amino acids.

The rearrangement uses TRBV14 and TRBJ2-1; D remains ambiguous. The germline gives CDR1 SGHDN, CDR2 FVKESK. Trimming removed 4 bases at V and 9 bases at J, with 7 bases between. The CDR3 sequence is 11 residues long. The CDR3 here is CASSLKFEQFF. The CDR3 coding sequence is TGTGCCAGCAGCCTAAAATTTGAGCAGTTCTTC.

The chain joins TRBV4-2 to TRBJ1-2; D is uncertain. There are 14 residues in the CDR3. The V end lost 2 bases, the J end lost 11 bases, and 18 bases lay between the germline ends. The germline gives CDR1 LGHNA, CDR2 YNFKEQ. The DNA of the CDR3 is TGTGCCAGCAGCCAATCCGAGGGTTCCCTTCTTTACACCTTC. It is translated as CASSQSEGSLLYTF.

The chain uses TRBV28 and TRBJ1-6, with a possible D match to TRBD1 (5 bases). The germline V gene encodes CDR1 MDHEN and CDR2 SYDVKM. Trimming removed 3 bases at V and 16 bases at J, with 13 bases between. The CDR3 covers 12 residues. The CDR3 loop is CASSLPRELLHF. CDR3 in DNA: TGTGCCAGCAGTTTGCCCAGGGAACTACTCCACTTT.

The gene calls are TRBV18 and TRBJ1-5; perhaps TRBD1 as D (6 bases). Trimming pared 2 bases from V and 0 bases from J, leaving 11 bases between. Germline assignment: CDR1 KGHSH and CDR2 LQKENI. CDR3 size: 16 residues. The CDR3 sequence: CASSPTGSDSNQPQHF. Written as DNA, the CDR3 is TGTGCCAGCTCACCAACAGGGAGTGATAGCAATCAGCCCCAGCATTTT.